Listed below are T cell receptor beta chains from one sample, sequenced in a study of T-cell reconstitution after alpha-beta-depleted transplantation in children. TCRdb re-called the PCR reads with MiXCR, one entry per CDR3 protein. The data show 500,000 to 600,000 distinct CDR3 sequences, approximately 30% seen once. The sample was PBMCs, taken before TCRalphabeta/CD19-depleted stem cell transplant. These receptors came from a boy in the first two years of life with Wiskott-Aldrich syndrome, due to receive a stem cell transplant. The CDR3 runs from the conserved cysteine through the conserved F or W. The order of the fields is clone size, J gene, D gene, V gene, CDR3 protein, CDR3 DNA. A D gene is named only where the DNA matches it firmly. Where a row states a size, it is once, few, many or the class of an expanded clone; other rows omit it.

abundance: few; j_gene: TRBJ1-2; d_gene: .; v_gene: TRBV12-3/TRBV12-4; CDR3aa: CASSPSVAGMGGYTF; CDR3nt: TGTGCCAGCAGCCCCTCAGTTGCGGGGATGGGAGGCTACACCTTC
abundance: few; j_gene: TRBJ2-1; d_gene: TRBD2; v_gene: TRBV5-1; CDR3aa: CASSLSRVRSGSYNEQFF; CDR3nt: TGCGCCAGCAGCTTGTCTCGTGTGCGGAGCGGGAGCTACAATGAGCAGTTCTTC
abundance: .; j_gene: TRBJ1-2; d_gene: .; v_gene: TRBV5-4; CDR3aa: CASSLERGGYTF; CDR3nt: TGTGCCAGCAGCTTGGAGCGGGGTGGCTACACCTTC
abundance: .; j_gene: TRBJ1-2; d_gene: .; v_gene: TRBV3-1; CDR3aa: CASSQDLGRGGYTF; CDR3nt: TGTGCCAGCAGCCAAGATCTGGGGCGGGGTGGCTACACCTTC
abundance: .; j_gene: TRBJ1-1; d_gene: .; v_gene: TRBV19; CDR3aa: CASNRRAENTEAFF; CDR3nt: TGTGCCAGTAATCGCAGGGCGGAAAACACTGAAGCTTTCTTT
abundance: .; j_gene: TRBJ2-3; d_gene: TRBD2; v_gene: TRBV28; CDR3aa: CASSLQGTSWADTQYF; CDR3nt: TGTGCCAGCAGTTTACAAGGGACTAGCTGGGCCGATACGCAGTATTTT
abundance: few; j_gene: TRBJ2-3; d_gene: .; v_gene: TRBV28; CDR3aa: CASSSHGQENTDTQYF; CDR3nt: TGTGCCAGCAGTTCCCATGGGCAGGAGAACACAGATACGCAGTATTTT
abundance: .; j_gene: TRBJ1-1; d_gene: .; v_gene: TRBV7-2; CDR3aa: CASSLAVQSEAFF; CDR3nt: TGTGCCAGCAGCTTAGCCGTACAGTCTGAAGCTTTCTTT
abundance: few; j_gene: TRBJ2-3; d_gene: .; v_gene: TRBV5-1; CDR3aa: CASSFGGASTDTQYF; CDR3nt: TGCGCCAGCAGCTTTGGAGGGGCGAGCACAGATACGCAGTATTTT
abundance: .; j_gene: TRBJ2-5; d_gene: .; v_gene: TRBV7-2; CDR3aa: CASSLALREAETQYF; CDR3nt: TGTGCCAGCAGCTTAGCGCTAAGGGAAGCGGAGACCCAGTACTTC
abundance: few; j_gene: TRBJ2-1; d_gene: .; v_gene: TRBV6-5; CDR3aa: CASSSGSSLYNEQFF; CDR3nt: TGTGCCAGCAGTTCCGGGTCTTCCCTTTACAATGAGCAGTTCTTC
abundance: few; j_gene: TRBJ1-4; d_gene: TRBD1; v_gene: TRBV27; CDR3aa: CASSPTGQGRHKLFF; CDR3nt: TGTGCCAGCAGTCCTACCGGACAGGGCCGTCACAAACTGTTTTTT
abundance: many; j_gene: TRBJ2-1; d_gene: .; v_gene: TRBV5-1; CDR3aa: CASSLAPDNEQFF; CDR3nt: TGCGCCAGCAGCTTGGCCCCGGACAATGAGCAGTTCTTC
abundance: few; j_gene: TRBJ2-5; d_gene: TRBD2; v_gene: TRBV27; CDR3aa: CAISLEGRLAGETQYF; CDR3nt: TGTGCCATCAGCCTAGAGGGGAGGCTAGCGGGAGAGACCCAGTACTTC
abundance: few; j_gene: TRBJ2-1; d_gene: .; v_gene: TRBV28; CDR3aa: CASSFLIYNEQFF; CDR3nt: TGTGCCAGCAGTTTTCTTATCTACAATGAGCAGTTCTTC
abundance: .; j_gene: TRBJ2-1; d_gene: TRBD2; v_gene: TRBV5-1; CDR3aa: CASSLVPREGPYNEQFF; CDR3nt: TGCGCCAGCAGCTTGGTTCCGCGGGAGGGGCCCTACAATGAGCAGTTCTTC
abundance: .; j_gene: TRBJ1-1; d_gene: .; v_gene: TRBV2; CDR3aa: CASSEKDTAFF; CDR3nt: TGTGCCAGCAGTGAAAAGGACACGGCTTTCTTT
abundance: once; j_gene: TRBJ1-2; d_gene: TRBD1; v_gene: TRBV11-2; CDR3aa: CASSSLTGSKGYGYTF; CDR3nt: TGTGCCAGCAGCTCCCTGACAGGGTCGAAAGGCTATGGCTACACCTTC
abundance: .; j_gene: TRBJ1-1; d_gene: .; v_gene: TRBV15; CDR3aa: CATSRDLGRGTEAFF; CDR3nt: TGTGCCACCAGCAGAGATCTTGGCAGGGGTACTGAAGCTTTCTTT
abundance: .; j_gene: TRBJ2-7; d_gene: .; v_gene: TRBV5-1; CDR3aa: CASSLGEPLAEQYF; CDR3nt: TGCGCCAGCAGCTTGGGGGAGCCGCTGGCCGAGCAGTACTTC
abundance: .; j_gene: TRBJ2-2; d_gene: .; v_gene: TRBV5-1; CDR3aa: CASSLEAIANTGELFF; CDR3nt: TGCGCCAGCAGCTTGGAGGCTATCGCGAACACCGGGGAGCTGTTTTTT
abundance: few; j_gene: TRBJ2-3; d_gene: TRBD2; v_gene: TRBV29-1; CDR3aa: CSVEPSGRTDTQYF; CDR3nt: TGCAGCGTTGAACCTAGCGGGAGGACAGATACGCAGTATTTT